The 14 T cell receptor beta chains below were found in one sample sequenced in a study of T cells in Graves' hyperthyroidism and ophthalmopathy. Authors of the study amplified TCR beta CDR3 regions from RNA transcripts. During a first-round RT-PCR of the TCR CDR3, the HTBI primer set was used. TCRdb redid the calling of the multiplex PCR reads with MiXCR, one entry per CDR3 protein. Altogether some 250,000 distinct CDR3 sequences are present, around 15% being singletons, with the ten largest covering roughly 31%. The sample comprised blood. The source is a woman between 45 and 60 years old with Graves' hyperthyroidism that later progressed to Graves' ophthalmopathy.

The chain has TRBV9 and TRBJ1-5, with D perhaps matching TRBD1 (5 bases). Trimming pared 7 bases from V and 7 bases from J, leaving 15 bases between. The CDR3 loop spans 13 amino acids. Germline lookup yields CDR1 SGDLS and CDR2 YYNGEE. CDR3 protein: CASGTTVSQPQHF. For the CDR3, the DNA is TGTGCCAGCGGCACGACAGTGAGCCAGCCCCAGCATTTT. The full variable domain, with the rest looked up from reference TRBV9 and TRBJ1-5, is DSGVTQTPKHLITATGQRVTLRCSPRSGDLSVYWYQQSLDQGLQFLIQYYNGEERAKGNILERFSAQQFPDLHSELNLSSLELGDSALYFCASGTTVSQPQHFGDGTRLSIL.

CDR3 nucleotides: TGTGCCAGTAGCTCGGGACTTGCTAGAGGCGAGACCCAGTACTTC. This codes for CASSSGLARGETQYF. The V and J genes are TRBV19 and TRBJ2-5; D might be TRBD2 (6 bases). V dropped 6 bases and J dropped 5 bases, with 19 bases sitting between them. Germline loops: CDR1 LNHDA, CDR2 SQIVND (reference sequence). The CDR3 is made up of 15 amino acids.

This clonotype appeared many times. This chain joins TRBV28 and TRBJ1-6, with 10 bases fitting TRBD1. CDR3 length equals 19 residues. The V and J ends lost 5 bases and 8 bases, in that order; junction bases with no gene match: 18. The germline gives CDR1 MDHEN, CDR2 SYDVKM. CDR3 coding DNA: TGTGCCAGCAGTACGACAGGGGGCTCCAGAGTTAGGCATCATTCACCCCTCCACTTT. As protein: CASSTTGGSRVRHHSPLHF.

This clonotype has at least ten counts. This sequence joins TRBV2 and TRBJ2-5, with D unresolved. This CDR3 comprises 13 residues. Trimming stripped 6 bases from V and 1 base from J, with 9 bases between. Germline lookup yields CDR1 SNHLY and CDR2 FYNNEI. CDR3 nucleotides: TGTGCCAGCAGACTTACCCGCCAAGAGACCCAGTACTTC. Its protein product is CASRLTRQETQYF. The full variable domain, its missing parts supplied by reference TRBV2 and TRBJ2-5, is EPEVTQTPSHQVTQMGQEVILRCVPISNHLYFYWYRQILGQKVEFLVSFYNNEISEKSEIFDDQFSVERPDGSNFTLKIRSTKLEDSAMYFCASRLTRQETQYFGPGTRLLVL.

This clonotype was recorded at least ten times. This chain joins TRBV7-8 and TRBJ2-1; no reliable D call. This CDR3 is built from 14 residues. Per the germline V gene, CDR1 is SGHVS and CDR2 is FQNEAQ. V lost 5 bases to trimming and J lost 6 bases, with 14 bases between them. The CDR3 DNA reads TGTGCCAGCAGCCGACCCCAGGTAACCAATGAGCAGTTCTTC. Translating it yields CASSRPQVTNEQFF.

The V gene is TRBV29-1, the J gene TRBJ1-2, with TRBD1 as a possible D gene (5 bases). V dropped 5 bases and J dropped 4 bases, with 17 bases sitting between them. Germline V gene lookup returns CDR1 SQVTM and CDR2 ANQGSEA. The CDR3 is 14 amino acids. CDR3 coding DNA: TGCAGCGTTAAGTCGACACCTGGGGCCTATGGCTACACCTTC. Its translation: CSVKSTPGAYGYTF.

This clonotype showed up many times. V and J are TRBV6-1 and TRBJ1-4; 9 nucleotides agree with TRBD1. Looked up from germline, CDR1 is MNHNS and CDR2 is SASEGT. The CDR3 runs to 15 residues. Losses at the gene ends were 5 bases for V and 8 bases for J; bases not matched to a gene: 9. The DNA for the CDR3 is TGTGCCAGCAGTATTAACAGGGGGCGCCGAGAAAAACTGTTTTTT. Residues: CASSINRGRREKLFF.

In its sample, this clonotype was seen many times. The rearrangement uses TRBV6-1 and TRBJ2-5; TRBD2 matches 10 bases. V was pared by 6 bases and J by 5 bases, with 6 bases of the junction left unmatched. This CDR3 is 14 amino acids long. Per the germline V gene, CDR1 is MNHNS and CDR2 is SASEGT. In nucleotides, the CDR3 is TGTGCCAGCAGCCTAGCGGGAGTACGCGAGACCCAGTACTTC. This codes for CASSLAGVRETQYF.

Comments on this clonotype: A much larger clone lies a single base off, so this may be a read error. This chain joins TRBV6-1 and TRBJ1-2; D gene unclear. Trimming shortened V by 1 base and J by 9 bases, and 9 bases separated the two germline ends. The CDR3 extends over 12 amino acids. CDR1 MNHNS and CDR2 SASEGT come from the germline V gene. CDR3 residues: CASSEGHGRYTF. The CDR3 DNA follows: TGTGCCAGCAGTGAAGGACATGGTCGCTACACCTTC.

This clonotype has only a few counts. The rearrangement uses TRBV9 and TRBJ2-7; 7 positions match TRBD1. Germline CDR1 is SGDLS and CDR2 is YYNGEE. The CDR3 spans 15 residues. V shed 0 bases, J shed 2 bases, and the junction held 5 bases outside the gene matches. The CDR3 spells CASSVGWDSTYEQYF. For the CDR3, the DNA is TGTGCCAGCAGCGTAGGATGGGACAGTACCTACGAGCAGTACTTC.

This clonotype was counted between two and nine times. The chain recombines TRBV6-2 or TRBV6-3 with TRBJ1-1; D uncertain. The length of the CDR3 is 14 residues. The V gene lost 4 bases and the J gene lost 4 bases, with 13 bases spanning the gap. CDR1 is MNHEY, CDR2 SVGEGT, per germline. CDR3 loop: CASSFRAGSTEAFF. Here the CDR3 DNA reads TGTGCCAGCAGTTTTAGGGCTGGTAGCACTGAAGCTTTCTTT.

This clonotype was found many times. The chain is built from TRBV6-1 and TRBJ1-1; D ambiguous. The CDR3 contains 13 residues. Deletions cut 5 bases from V and 6 bases from J, with 13 bases between. Germline values: CDR1 MNHNS, CDR2 SASEGT. The CDR3 reads CASSYRGVAEAFF. Here the CDR3 DNA reads TGTGCCAGCAGTTATCGTGGGGTGGCTGAAGCTTTCTTT.

Only a few counts were recorded for this clonotype. This sequence may be a read error, since a much larger clone differs from it by one base. This sequence joins TRBV3-1 and TRBJ1-1; D is uncertain. The CDR3 spans 11 residues. CDR1 and CDR2 from the germline V gene are LGHDT and YNNKEL (reference sequence). CDR3 region: CTSSHGGRAFF. For the CDR3, the DNA is TGTACCAGCAGCCACGGAGGGAGGGCTTTCTTT.

The table lists this clonotype with a few counts. This chain connects TRBV25-1 to TRBJ1-4, with 8 positions matching TRBD1. This CDR3 is built from 17 residues. Per germline, CDR1 MGHDK and CDR2 SYGVNS. Trimming removed 8 bases from V and 8 bases from J; junction bases left unmatched: 19. CDR3 sequence (DNA): TGTGCCAGCTCCCTCGGGCAGGGGGCTAGATTCGGCGAAAAACTGTTTTTT. Translating gives CASSLGQGARFGEKLFF.